Listed here is a single T cell receptor beta chain. The specificity of this receptor is unknown. Base qualities are not recorded, but no much larger clone differs from it by a single base. The cohort was made up of roughly 670 healthy bone marrow donors. Cohort members were all nominally healthy when sampled, although unrecorded immune exposures were likely present. The donor tested CMV seropositive, placing the donor among the 289 seropositive members of the cohort. A peripheral blood sample was collected from each donor, and TCR beta sequencing was performed on peripheral blood mononuclear cells. Genomic DNA was extracted from the blood cell samples with the Qiagen DNeasy Blood Extraction Kit. The sample originates from a study of cytomegalovirus exposure and HLA in healthy donors (dated by TCRdb to about 2017). Turning to the overall study: An earlier analysis of roughly 570 of the donors reported about 300 Gb of sequence data and 117 million unique TCR beta sequences obtained from 180 million or so T cells. An early release covering over 500 HLA-typed donors comprised about 290 gigabases of sequencing data and 85 million to 100 million unique TCR sequences. Of the roughly 400 genotyped donors, around 81% fell in the genetic ancestry cluster associated with self-reported Caucasian donors. The study aimed to test whether signatures of past pathogen exposure could be identified by cataloging public T cell receptors. The study profiled the T cell repertoires of under 850 subjects by immunosequencing and related them to cytomegalovirus serostatus. In addition to the first cohort of 666 subjects, a separate validation cohort of 120 different subjects was used. To predict cytomegalovirus infection status, the study combined high-throughput TCR immunosequencing, statistical association of individual TCRs with disease status, and machine learning. In a later analysis, previously published TCR beta repertoires from 666 donors were re-analyzed and high-resolution HLA genotyping was added so that TCR occurrence patterns could be studied. The later analysis used no new phenotypic data to find candidate immune exposures, relying instead on TCR beta sequences and their occurrence across donors. To decide whether each TCR beta V gene segment behaved as functional or pseudogenic, an earlier analysis of approximately 620 of the donors relied on high-throughput TCR beta sequencing. Donor age, sex, ethnicity and CMV serostatus were compiled alongside the repertoire data. In a later genetic analysis, genome-wide SNP genotypes for 398 of the 666 donors were used, and that subset was treated as a discovery cohort. Every repertoire in the discovery cohort had been generated on one and the same sequencing platform. HLA typing included class I and class II loci at four-digit resolution. The number of typed donors differed by locus: roughly 629-630 for A, B, C, DRB1 and DQB1; approximately 540 for DQA1; about 600 for DPA1; and 400 to 480 for DPB1. Because of strong linkage in the cohort, a handful of DR-DQ haplotypes were treated as single units for association and clustering. Among about 400 genotyped donors of the cohort, an average of about 220,000 unique TCR beta nucleotide sequences was sequenced per donor, of which approximately 19% were non-productive. What the study reported, not specific to this receptor: The study listed approximately 150 TCR beta chains as associated with cytomegalovirus. Sequencing depth was assumed to be roughly uniform across donors in the presence/absence analyses, though that assumption may not hold. A later analysis reported that several top co-occurrence clusters appeared linked to parvovirus B19, influenza, CMV and Epstein-Barr virus. An association between a missense DCLRE1C variant and V-gene and J-gene trimming of TCR beta chains was found in a later genetic analysis and replicated in an independent cohort. While some public TCRs were present in many individuals, most TCR sequences turned up only very rarely across donors. In a later analysis, the rate of TCR association differed among HLA loci, with DRB1 alleles having the most associated TCRs and HLA-C alleles having the fewest. Cytomegalovirus status was reported to be diagnosed by the classifier with high specificity and sensitivity in both the original and validation cohorts. Immune exposure information for the cohort was limited to CMV serostatus. Some IMGT-functional V segments, including TRBV6-2 and TRBV6-3, could not be told apart with the 87-base-pair reads, so those segments were excluded. A further reported finding was that TCR beta sequences accurately predicted the HLA-A and HLA-B alleles for most subjects in the first cohort. In an earlier analysis of approximately 590 of the donors, most TCR beta V segments appeared in productive rearrangements about 90% or about 30% of the time, broadly matching IMGT annotations. Over 15 rarely observed V segments, including chromosome 9 orphons, were excluded from the earlier analysis of almost 600 of the donors because counts were too low. A cluster of highly shared sequence variants was judged likely to be a technical artifact of the sequencing pipeline. When HLA alleles, especially DR and DQ, strongly co-occurred, TCR associations were difficult to assign to individual alleles. According to a later analysis, most CMV-associated TCR beta chains appeared to be HLA-restricted, and the HLA associations seemed to be driven largely by CMV exposure. Because HLA typing was missing for some donors at each locus, association tests included only the typed subset. Correlated functional status among segregating V segments might reflect linkage disequilibrium, but an unknown experimental factor could not be ruled out. Three of the identified cytomegalovirus-associated TCR beta chains were confirmed in vitro to be specific for cytomegalovirus antigens. A later analysis found that HLA-associated TCR beta chains were more clonally expanded and had lower generation probabilities than equally common non-associated chains. Compared with the approximately 720-donor mean, donors in an Asian-associated ancestry cluster had fewer N-insertions in productive TCRs, according to a later genetic analysis. A later analysis associated 17,000 or so TCR beta sequences with specific HLA alleles at a false discovery rate of 0.05. This cohort had only TCR beta chains sequenced, and the lack of alpha or paired-chain data limited which features could be detected. According to the authors, the approach could potentially be generalized to other disease states and immunological phenotypes.

CDR1 and CDR2 are read off the germline V gene as SQVTM and ANQGSEA. The CDR3 starts with the cysteine, ends with the phenylalanine, and has 12 residues. This entry keeps only the CDR3 DNA: 36 bases, framed from base 1. The junction carries 10 bases between V and J, which are trimmed by 3 bases and 7 bases respectively. The library was generated by the immunoSEQ multiplex PCR assay. The multiplex PCR relied on a mix of 60 forward primers for TCR Vbeta segments and 13 reverse primers for TCR Jbeta segments. A multiplex PCR assay on genomic DNA amplified the CDR3 region of rearranged TCR beta genes. On the Illumina HiSeq System, the amplified TCR beta libraries were sequenced as 87-base-pair reads. Per the authors' processing: A later analysis counted tens of millions of unique TCR beta chains across the 670 or so repertoires, and approximately 11 million of these chains were shared by at least two donors. Raw reads were error-corrected and collapsed into unique sequences by a nearest-neighbor algorithm in which closely related sequences were merged to remove PCR and sequencing errors. CDR3 sequences were aligned to IMGT reference sequences to assign V, D and J gene segments. For a sequence to be retained, a match of at least six nucleotides was required to both a V gene segment and a J gene segment. Rearrangements were classified as productive when the CDR3 lacked stop codons and remained in frame with V and J, and all other rearrangements were classified as non-productive. Following IMGT convention, CDR3 was defined as the stretch from the second conserved V-encoded cysteine up to the conserved J-encoded phenylalanine. The earlier analysis of 587 of the donors excluded any sequence lacking an unambiguous match to a single V gene segment. In an earlier analysis of approximately 590 of the donors, V segments were called functional above 56.7% productive rearrangements and were called segregating when the between-donor standard deviation exceeded 5%. A statistical classification framework was developed to diagnose cytomegalovirus status using the catalog of TCR beta chain sequences. A later analysis assigned V and J genes by comparing TCR nucleotide sequences with IMGT/GENE-DB human TR gene sequences. In a later analysis, CDR3 sequences and most-parsimonious VDJ recombination scenarios were assigned using the TCRdist pipeline. In a later analysis, each TCR beta chain was defined by its CDR3 amino acid sequence together with its V-gene family, and reads without a unique V-gene family were excluded. In a later analysis, fewer than 600 highly shared, low-generation-probability nucleotide sequences were removed to address suspected cross-contamination and a sequencing artifact. For each public chain, a later analysis derived a clonal expansion index from normalized ranks of inferred template counts within each repertoire. Generation probabilities in a later analysis came from a VDJ recombination model fitted to out-of-frame rearrangements, and those results were checked against IGoR. Hypergeometric tests were used in a later analysis to score TCR-TCR, TCR-HLA and TCR-CMV co-occurrence, with a repertoire-size bias correction applied to the TCR pairs. False discovery rates were estimated in a later analysis by permuting HLA or CMV assignments 20 times. In a later analysis, co-occurring TCRs were grouped using DBSCAN, with TCRdist sequence similarity added in when clustering inside HLA-allele-positive subsets. Repertoires with fewer than 30,000 or more than 120,000 public chains, plus five repertoires with anomalous nucleotide sharing, were excluded from co-occurrence clustering. The source is immuneACCESS, and TCRdb retained only in-frame sequences with V and J called. Part of the clones is not carried over; for the studies checked, unresolved V genes explain less than half of this, and the remainder is unexplained. V and J calls and clone size are copied from that table; D and trimming were computed from the DNA. Recorded for this sample are fewer than 200,000 clones; 70% to 90% of them occurred a single time. Of the sample, over 2.5% is held by the ten largest clones.

This TCR derives from a man younger than 40 in good health and CMV-seropositive. The sample comprised PBMCs. Rearrangement joined TRBV29-1 to TRBJ1-3; there is no confident call for the D gene. In nucleotide form, the sequence is TGCAGCGTTGAGTCTGCGGGGAACACCATATATTTT. Translated, this gives CSVESAGNTIYF.